These T cell receptor beta chains were read from a single sample in a study of cytomegalovirus exposure and HLA in healthy donors. Data came from immunoSEQ multiplex PCR; TCRdb stores just in-frame clones and leaves some out. The sample consists of over 150,000 clones, 80% to 90% of them appearing once. The sample comprised PBMCs. Receptors were obtained from a woman aged 18 to 35 in good health and CMV-seronegative. Both conserved end residues are part of each CDR3. The listing skips clone size in some rows; elsewhere it reads once, few, many or a size class.

abundance	len	v_gene	j_gene	CDR3aa
once	16	TRBV6-1	TRBJ2-5	CASSAYELTGQETQYF
-	19	TRBV5-6	TRBJ2-2	CASSLVDGVGDRGPGELFF
-	13	TRBV4-3	TRBJ2-3	CASSPTARNTQYF
-	11	TRBV2	TRBJ2-1	CASSVEGGRFF
-	13	TRBV7-3	TRBJ1-6	CASSLDRDSPLHF
-	13	TRBV12-5	TRBJ1-2	CASGLLDGDGYTF
-	14	TRBV9	TRBJ2-2	CASSLRGRDGELFF
-	15	TRBV6-5	TRBJ2-1	CASRGLAGAYNEQFF
-	20	TRBV27	TRBJ2-5	CASSPRSGFGQGRPEETQYF
-	17	TRBV5-1	TRBJ1-1	CASSLVPMRGLNTEAFF
-	12	TRBV5-4	TRBJ2-7	CASSADSYEQYF
-	15	TRBV2	TRBJ2-1	CASSEVQGGLGEQFF
once	14	TRBV4-1	TRBJ2-3	CASSQVPSTDTQYF
-	15	TRBV4-2	TRBJ2-7	CASSQEGQENYEQYF
-	11	TRBV29-1	TRBJ2-1	CSGASYNEQFF
-	13	TRBV6-5	TRBJ1-5	CASRLGEGQPQHF
-	16	TRBV4-2	TRBJ2-3	CASSQAPTSGPDTQYF
-	15	TRBV27	TRBJ2-6	CASSRGGIGANVLTF
-	13	TRBV6-6	TRBJ1-2	CASSVAGKDGYTF
once	15	TRBV7-9	TRBJ1-1	CASSRVVGRVSEAFF
-	17	TRBV28	TRBJ1-2	CASSLLPGQGGNYGYTF
-	15	TRBV18	TRBJ1-1	CASSPPHTRNTEAFF
-	16	TRBV6-5	TRBJ1-3	CASSYSLTSSGNTIYF
-	21	TRBV4-3	TRBJ2-6	CASSTTDPFWRVGGGANVLTF
few	19	TRBV5-6	TRBJ1-2	CASSSWASGQGIEFDGYTF
-	17	TRBV4-3	TRBJ1-2	CASSQDWPGGRVNGYTF
-	15	TRBV5-1	TRBJ2-3	CASSLEVARVDTQYF
once	13	TRBV30	TRBJ1-1	CAWTQGAGTEAFF
few	17	TRBV9	TRBJ1-1	CASSVGRDGKMNTEAFF
-	15	TRBV6-1	TRBJ2-2	CASSEPGTGQRELFF
few	14	TRBV19	TRBJ1-1	CASSMGAMNTEAFF
-	14	TRBV2	TRBJ2-2	CASSFHGPTGELFF
-	13	TRBV7-9	TRBJ2-7	CASSLSGGNEQYF
-	17	TRBV27	TRBJ2-3	CASSLGFVWAGTDTQYF
once	16	TRBV5-5	TRBJ2-3	CASSSWTGVGTDTQYF
-	14	TRBV5-4	TRBJ1-1	CASSAGGADTEAFF
-	16	TRBV4-2	TRBJ1-4	CASSPSISLTNEKLFF
-	15	TRBV2	TRBJ2-1	CASSEGTSVSNEQFF
-	13	TRBV2	TRBJ1-1	CASSEAGLTEAFF
-	17	TRBV19	TRBJ1-4	CASSTLHQGATNEKLFF
once	13	TRBV5-4	TRBJ2-7	CASSLFLAREQYF
-	14	TRBV5-1	TRBJ2-7	CASSLGRGSGEQYF
-	13	TRBV7-6	TRBJ2-7	CASSLDFSYEQYF